Here is one T cell receptor (beta chain) with its context. These data are taken from a study of T cell changes during pregnancy in multiple sclerosis. Profiling relied on immunoSEQ multiplex PCR, and the TCRdb table lists in-frame clones only, not all of them. The sample records around 96,000 clones, about 94% being singletons. Looked up from germline, CDR1 is MDHEN and CDR2 is SYDVKM. Trimming removed 1 base from V and 8 bases from J, with 11 bases in between. This CDR3 contains 14 residues. Material: peripheral blood, obtained after pregnancy. The source of this sequence is a female donor in good health, enrolled as a control in a pregnancy study. V and J are TRBV28 and TRBJ1-4; D possibly corresponds to TRBD1 (6 bases). CDR3 sequence reads: CASSLSGGGEKLFF. CDR3 DNA: TGTGCCAGCAGTTTATCGGGGGGCGGCGAAAAACTGTTTTTT.